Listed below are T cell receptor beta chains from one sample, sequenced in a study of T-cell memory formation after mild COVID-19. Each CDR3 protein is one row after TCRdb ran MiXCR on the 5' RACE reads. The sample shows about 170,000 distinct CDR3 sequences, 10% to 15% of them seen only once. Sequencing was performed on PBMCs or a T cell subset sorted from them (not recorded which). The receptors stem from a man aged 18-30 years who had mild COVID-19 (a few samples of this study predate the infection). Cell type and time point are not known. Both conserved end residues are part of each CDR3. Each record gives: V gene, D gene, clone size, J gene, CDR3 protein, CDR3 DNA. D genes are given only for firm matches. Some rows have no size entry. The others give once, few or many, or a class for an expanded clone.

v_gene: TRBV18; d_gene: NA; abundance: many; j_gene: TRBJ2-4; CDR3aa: CASSPTEPKGIQYF; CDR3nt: TGTGCCAGCTCACCAACAGAACCCAAGGGCATTCAGTACTTC
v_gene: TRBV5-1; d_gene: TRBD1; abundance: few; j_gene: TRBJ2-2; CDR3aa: CASSGTGLKNTGELFF; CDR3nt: TGCGCCAGCAGCGGGACAGGGTTGAAGAACACCGGGGAGCTGTTTTTT
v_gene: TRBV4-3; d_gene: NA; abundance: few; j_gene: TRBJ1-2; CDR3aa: CASSPKDRTYGYTF; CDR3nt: TGCGCCAGCAGCCCTAAGGACAGAACCTATGGCTACACCTTC
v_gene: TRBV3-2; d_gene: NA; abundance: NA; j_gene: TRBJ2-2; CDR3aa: CASSGRGDTGELFF; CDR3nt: TGTGCCAGCAGTGGTAGGGGCGACACCGGGGAGCTGTTTTTT
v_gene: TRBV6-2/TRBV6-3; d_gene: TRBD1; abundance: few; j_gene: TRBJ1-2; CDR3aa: CASSPTGGNGYTF; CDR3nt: TGTGCCAGCAGCCCAACAGGGGGAAACGGCTACACCTTC
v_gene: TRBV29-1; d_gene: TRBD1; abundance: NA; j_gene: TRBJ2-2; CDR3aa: CSVGGLKRPANTGELFF; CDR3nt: TGCAGCGTAGGGGGCCTCAAGAGGCCCGCGAACACCGGGGAGCTGTTTTTT
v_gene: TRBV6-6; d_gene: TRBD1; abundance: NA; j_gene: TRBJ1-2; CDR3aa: CASSPGTGEPAFYGYTF; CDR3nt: TGTGCCAGCAGTCCGGGGACAGGGGAACCTGCTTTCTATGGCTACACCTTC
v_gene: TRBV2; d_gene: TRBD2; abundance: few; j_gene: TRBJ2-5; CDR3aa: CASGLAGGSGTQYF; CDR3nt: TGTGCCAGCGGATTAGCGGGGGGCTCGGGGACCCAGTACTTC
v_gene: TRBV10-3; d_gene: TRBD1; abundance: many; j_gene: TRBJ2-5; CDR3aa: CATRQGQETQYF; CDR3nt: TGTGCCACAAGACAGGGGCAAGAGACCCAGTACTTC
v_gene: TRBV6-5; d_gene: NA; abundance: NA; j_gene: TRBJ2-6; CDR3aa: CASTRPSPGANVLTF; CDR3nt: TGTGCCAGCACGAGACCTTCACCGGGGGCCAACGTCCTGACTTTC
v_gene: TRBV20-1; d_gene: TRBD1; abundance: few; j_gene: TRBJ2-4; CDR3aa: CSANDRGNIQYF; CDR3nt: TGCAGTGCCAATGACAGGGGAAACATTCAGTACTTC
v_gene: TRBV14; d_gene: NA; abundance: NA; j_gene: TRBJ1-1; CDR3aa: CASSENGGRLNTEAFF; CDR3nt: TGTGCCAGCAGCGAGAATGGGGGACGGTTGAACACTGAAGCTTTCTTT
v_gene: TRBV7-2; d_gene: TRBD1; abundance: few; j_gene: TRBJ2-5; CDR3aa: CASSQSMGQPPETQYF; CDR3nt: TGTGCCAGCAGCCAGTCAATGGGACAGCCCCCGGAGACCCAGTACTTC
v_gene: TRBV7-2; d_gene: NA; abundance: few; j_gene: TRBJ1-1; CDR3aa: CASLRGRNIEAFF; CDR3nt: TGTGCCAGCCTAAGGGGCAGGAACATTGAAGCTTTCTTT
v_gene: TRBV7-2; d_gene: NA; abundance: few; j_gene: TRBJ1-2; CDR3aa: CASSLRRGSGAGYGYTF; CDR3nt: TGTGCCAGCAGCTTAAGGCGAGGGAGTGGGGCAGGCTATGGCTACACCTTC
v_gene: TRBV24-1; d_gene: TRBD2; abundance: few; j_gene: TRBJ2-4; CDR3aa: CATSEFLAGGCFKDIQYF; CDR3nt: TGTGCCACCAGTGAATTCCTAGCGGGGGGATGCTTTAAAGACATTCAGTACTTC
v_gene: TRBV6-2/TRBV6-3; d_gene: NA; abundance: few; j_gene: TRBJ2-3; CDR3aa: CASSYVDTQYF; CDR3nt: TGTGCCAGCAGTTACGTGGATACGCAGTATTTT
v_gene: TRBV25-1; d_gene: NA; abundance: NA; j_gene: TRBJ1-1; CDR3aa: CASTSLGRDTEAFF; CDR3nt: TGTGCCAGCACCTCCCTGGGGAGGGACACTGAAGCTTTCTTT
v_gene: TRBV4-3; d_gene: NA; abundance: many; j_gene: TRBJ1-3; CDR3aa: CASSVGRVGNTIYF; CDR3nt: TGCGCCAGCAGCGTGGGCAGGGTCGGAAACACCATATATTTT
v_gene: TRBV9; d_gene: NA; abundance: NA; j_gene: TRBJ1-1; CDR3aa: CASSVDPVVSTEAFF; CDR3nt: TGTGCCAGCAGCGTAGACCCGGTGGTTAGCACTGAAGCTTTCTTT